The rows below give T cell receptor beta chains drawn from one sample of a study of beta chain features in type 1 diabetes. The assay was immunoSEQ multiplex PCR, and TCRdb's table has in-frame clones only and misses some. This repertoire shows hundreds of thousands of clones, roughly 16% found once; its top ten account for about 0.02%. The sample comprised naive CD4+ T cells from blood. All receptors derive from a woman between 18 and 30 years old in good health. Each CDR3 is given with its conserved first and last residue. D genes are given only for firm matches. Size values are once, few and many counts, or a class for expanded clones, and some rows have none.

D	size	V	J	CDR3	DNA
TRBD1	.	TRBV29-1	TRBJ2-7	CSVLRTGGSSTGEQYF	TGCAGCGTCCTCCGGACAGGGGGTAGTTCAACGGGCGAGCAGTACTTC
.	.	TRBV7-2	TRBJ2-7	CASSLAGGEQYF	TGTGCCAGCAGCTTAGCGGGCGGGGAGCAGTACTTC
.	few	TRBV6-1	TRBJ2-6	CASSEVGPVLTF	TGTGCCAGCAGTGAGGTAGGGCCCGTCCTGACTTTC
.	few	TRBV28	TRBJ2-3	CASSLGTTRTDTQYF	TGTGCCAGCAGTTTGGGAACAACCCGCACAGATACGCAGTATTTT
.	few	TRBV7-9	TRBJ1-3	CASRPRLRVTEPGNTIYF	TGTGCCAGCAGACCAAGACTTCGAGTCACAGAGCCTGGAAACACCATATATTTT
.	few	TRBV7-9	TRBJ2-1	CASSPPAGPYNEQFF	TGTGCCAGCAGCCCTCCTGCGGGGCCCTACAATGAGCAGTTCTTC
.	.	TRBV4-1	TRBJ2-5	CASSQLASRETQYF	TGCGCCAGCAGCCAGCTAGCTTCGAGAGAGACCCAGTACTTC
TRBD1	few	TRBV7-9	TRBJ2-1	CASSPDRPYNEQFF	TGTGCCAGCAGCCCGGACAGGCCTTACAATGAGCAGTTCTTC
TRBD2	.	TRBV10-3	TRBJ2-4	CAISATSANKNIQYF	TGTGCCATCAGTGCGACTAGCGCGAACAAAAACATTCAGTACTTC
.	.	TRBV4-3	TRBJ1-1	CASSQVASLNTEAFF	TGCGCCAGCAGCCAAGTGGCCAGCTTGAACACTGAAGCTTTCTTT
.	few	TRBV19	TRBJ1-5	CASRSISGGQPQHF	TGTGCCAGTAGGTCGATCAGCGGGGGGCAGCCCCAGCATTTT
.	few	TRBV5-6	TRBJ2-1	CASSLAPTGQQFF	TGTGCCAGCAGCTTGGCTCCGACAGGTCAGCAGTTCTTC
.	once	TRBV28	TRBJ1-3	CASSAVSGNTIYF	TGTGCCAGTAGTGCAGTGTCTGGAAACACCATATATTTT
.	few	TRBV9	TRBJ2-1	CASSVAFGFEQFF	TGTGCCAGCAGCGTAGCTTTCGGTTTCGAGCAGTTCTTC
.	.	TRBV15	TRBJ2-7	CATSRNTPFEQYF	TGTGCCACCAGCAGAAACACCCCTTTCGAGCAGTACTTC
TRBD1	.	TRBV27	TRBJ1-4	CASSLSPGQGNEKLFF	TGTGCCAGCAGTTTAAGCCCGGGACAGGGTAATGAAAAACTGTTTTTT
TRBD1	.	TRBV28	TRBJ1-2	CASSTGGTGELGYTF	TGTGCCAGCAGTACGGGTGGGACAGGGGAGTTAGGCTACACCTTC
.	.	TRBV18	TRBJ1-5	CASSPSGDSNQPQHF	TGTGCCAGCTCACCCTCGGGAGATAGCAATCAGCCCCAGCATTTT
TRBD2	few	TRBV5-1	TRBJ2-3	CASSLGLAGGQADTQYF	TGCGCCAGCAGCTTGGGTCTAGCGGGAGGACAAGCAGATACGCAGTATTTT
.	few	TRBV10-2	TRBJ2-7	CASSDPGSAYEQYF	TGCGCCAGCAGTGACCCTGGTTCGGCCTACGAGCAGTACTTC
.	.	TRBV28	TRBJ2-1	CASRTKKGRYNEQFF	TGTGCCAGCAGGACAAAAAAGGGACGGTACAATGAGCAGTTCTTC
TRBD1	few	TRBV10-3	TRBJ2-5	CAISGRQGRQETQYF	TGTGCCATCAGTGGGCGACAGGGACGGCAAGAGACCCAGTACTTC
.	few	TRBV7-9	TRBJ2-7	CASSTREYEQYF	TGTGCCAGCAGCACCCGGGAGTACGAGCAGTACTTC
TRBD1	few	TRBV5-4	TRBJ1-2	CASSSHTGARTGYTF	TGTGCCAGCAGTTCCCATACAGGGGCACGTACTGGCTACACCTTC
.	.	TRBV4-2	TRBJ2-7	CASSQDLARNYEQYF	TGTGCCAGCAGCCAAGATCTGGCCAGGAACTACGAGCAGTACTTC
.	.	TRBV20-1	TRBJ2-1	CSARDRTQQFF	TGCAGTGCTAGAGATCGGACCCAGCAGTTCTTC
.	few	TRBV28	TRBJ2-5	CASSPDYPSQETQYF	TGTGCCAGCAGCCCCGATTACCCCAGCCAAGAGACCCAGTACTTC
TRBD2	.	TRBV19	TRBJ2-5	CASSTRPGTSGKRTQYF	TGTGCCAGTAGTACCCGCCCAGGGACTAGCGGGAAGAGGACCCAGTACTTC
.	few	TRBV19	TRBJ1-2	CASSITAASNYGYTF	TGTGCCAGTAGTATAACGGCGGCTTCTAACTATGGCTACACCTTC
.	few	TRBV2	TRBJ2-2	CASSDWATGELFF	TGTGCCAGCAGTGATTGGGCGACCGGGGAGCTGTTTTTT
.	few	TRBV4-1	TRBJ1-1	CASSQDPGNEAFF	TGCGCCAGCAGCCAAGATCCCGGGAATGAAGCTTTCTTT
.	few	TRBV18	TRBJ2-7	CASSPRRELRRYEQYF	TGTGCCAGCTCCCCTCGACGGGAACTACGTCGCTACGAGCAGTACTTC
TRBD2	few	TRBV10-3	TRBJ2-1	CAISELREGTGNEQFF	TGTGCCATCAGTGAGTTGCGGGAGGGAACGGGCAATGAGCAGTTCTTC